The 16 T cell receptor beta chains below come from one sample, sequenced in a study of blood T cell repertoires in COVID-19. This table comes from immunoSEQ multiplex PCR, and its TCRdb copy is limited to in-frame clones, with some not included. This table has 150,000 to 200,000 clones, approximately 81% appearing once. The specimen was peripheral blood. All receptors come from a human donor with acute or convalescent COVID-19. The donor label of this sample is uncertain.

The table lists this clone with a count of one. The rearrangement joins TRBV12-3 or TRBV12-4 to TRBJ1-3; D unclear. CDR3 length equals 11 residues. Trimming removed 6 bases from V and 10 bases from J, with 10 bases in between. The CDR3 loop reads CASSPTYTIYF. DNA for the CDR3: TGTGCCAGCAGCCCTACTTATACCATATATTTT.

The chain combines TRBV7-2 with TRBJ2-7, with D tentatively TRBD1 (6 bases). CDR1 and CDR2 (germline): SGHTA, FQGNSA. CDR3 length: 15 amino acids. Trimming removed 5 bases from V and 1 base from J, with 15 bases in between. CDR3 region: CASSPWDKQSYEQYF. CDR3 nucleotide sequence: TGTGCCAGCAGCCCCTGGGACAAACAGTCCTACGAGCAGTACTTC.

This clone was recorded once. The rearrangement links TRBV24-1 to TRBJ1-1; D ambiguous. The CDR3 is 13 amino acids. V was clipped by 0 bases and J by 14 bases, with 15 bases between them. CDR1 is KGHDR and CDR2 is SFDVKD in the germline V gene. CDR3 DNA: TGTGCCACCAGTGATTTGGGCACGGTCGGAGTCTTCTTT. Translating gives CATSDLGTVGVFF.

The chain carries TRBV7-9 and TRBJ1-3; D gene uncertain. V gave up 5 bases and J gave up 0 bases, with 14 bases separating them. Germline loops: CDR1 SEHNR, CDR2 FQNEAQ (reference sequence). The CDR3 runs 16 residues. CDR3 nucleotide sequence: TGTGCCAGCAGCCTGGGAGTCCAGACCTCTGGAAACACCATATATTTT. It translates to CASSLGVQTSGNTIYF. Variable domain in full (rest from reference TRBV7-9 and TRBJ1-3): DTGVSQNPRHKITKRGQNVTFRCDPISEHNRLYWYRQTLGQGPEFLTYFQNEAQLEKSRLLSDRFSAERPKGSFSTLEIQRTEQGDSAMYLCASSLGVQTSGNTIYFGEGSWLTVV.

This clone was counted a few times. The CDR3 is CASRAVNQPQHF. In DNA form, the CDR3 reads TGTGCCTCCAGGGCTGTAAATCAGCCCCAGCATTTT. The rearrangement links TRBV28 to TRBJ1-5; D may be TRBD1 (5 bases). Germline V lookup: CDR1 MDHEN, CDR2 SYDVKM. Trimming left V 11 bases short and J 4 bases short, with 12 bases between. This CDR3 is built from 12 residues. The complete variable domain, with remaining parts taken from reference TRBV28 and TRBJ1-5, reads DVKVTQSSRYLVKRTGEKVFLECVQDMDHENMFWYRQDPGLGLRLIYFSYDVKMKEKGDIPEGYSVSREKKERFSLILESASTNQTSMYLCASRAVNQPQHFGDGTRLSIL.

This clone has a single count. V gene TRBV5-6 combines with J gene TRBJ1-5, with a tentative D call TRBD1 (5 bases). The CDR3 is 16 amino acids. Germline CDR1 reads SGHDT; CDR2 reads YYEEEE. V shed 0 bases and J shed 6 bases, with 16 bases lying between them. CDR3 in amino acids: CASSLGFGQGSQPQHF. CDR3 coding DNA: TGTGCCAGCAGCTTGGGCTTTGGGCAGGGTAGTCAGCCCCAGCATTTT.

In nucleotides, the CDR3 is TGCAGCGTTGAGCAACTGGACAGAAGCAATGAGCAGTTCTTC. Residues: CSVEQLDRSNEQFF. The genes are TRBV29-1 and TRBJ2-1, with D possibly matching TRBD1 (6 bases). V was shortened by 3 bases and J by 6 bases, with 15 bases between the two germline ends. CDR3 size: 14 residues. The germline gives CDR1 SQVTM, CDR2 ANQGSEA.

The J gene is TRBJ1-5, the V gene TRBV5-8; D is ambiguous. The CDR3 length is 13 residues. Trimming removed 4 bases at V and 4 bases at J, with 9 bases between. CDR1 is SGHTS and CDR2 is YDEGEE in the germline V gene. The CDR3 region has the DNA TGTGCCAGCAGCGTGCGTGCGAATCAGCCCCAGCATTTT. As protein: CASSVRANQPQHF.

The chain combines TRBV7-9 with TRBJ1-2, with TRBD1 identical over 8 bases. Germline V lookup: CDR1 SEHNR, CDR2 FQNEAQ (reference sequence). The CDR3 totals 15 residues. Trimming took 4 bases from V and 6 from J; bases not matched to a gene: 10. In DNA, the CDR3 is TGTGCCAGCAGCTCCCACGGGACAGGTGGAGATGGCTACACCTTC. Its protein is CASSSHGTGGDGYTF. Full variable domain (rest looked up from reference TRBV7-9 and TRBJ1-2): DTGVSQNPRHKITKRGQNVTFRCDPISEHNRLYWYRQTLGQGPEFLTYFQNEAQLEKSRLLSDRFSAERPKGSFSTLEIQRTEQGDSAMYLCASSSHGTGGDGYTFGSGTRLTVV.

V gene TRBV5-5 combines with J gene TRBJ2-2, with D possibly being TRBD1 (6 bases). The CDR3 length is 15 residues. V was clipped by 3 bases and J by 6 bases, with 15 bases between them. CDR1 is SGHKS, CDR2 YYEKEE, per germline (reference sequence). CDR3 protein: CASSYARGRSGELFF. The CDR3 region has the DNA TGTGCCAGCAGCTATGCCAGGGGCCGGTCCGGGGAGCTGTTTTTT.

In nucleotides, the CDR3 is TGTGCCACCAGCAGAACAGGGGCAACTAATGAAAAACTGTTTTTT. Translating it yields CATSRTGATNEKLFF. V gene TRBV15 combines with J gene TRBJ1-4, with 7 bases that match TRBD1. Germline loops: CDR1 LNHNV, CDR2 YYDKDF (reference sequence). This CDR3 region has 15 residues. Losses at the gene ends were 2 bases for V and 0 bases for J; bases not matched to a gene: 0.

The chain carries TRBV2 and TRBJ1-1, with D maybe TRBD1 (5 bases). CDR1 and CDR2 from the germline V gene are SNHLY and FYNNEI. The CDR3 has 14 residues. V lost 2 bases to trimming and J lost 1 base, with 8 bases between them. The CDR3 sequence: CASSELGGNTEAFF. In DNA form, the CDR3 reads TGTGCCAGCAGTGAATTGGGGGGGAACACTGAAGCTTTCTTT.

This clone was found a few times. The chain combines TRBV24-1 with TRBJ1-2; no reliable D call. CDR1 is KGHDR and CDR2 is SFDVKD in the germline V gene. Trimming shortened V by 3 bases and J by 8 bases, and 12 bases separated the two germline ends. The CDR3 is 13 residues long. The CDR3 here is CATSDLVGYGYTF. The CDR3 nucleotides read TGTGCCACCAGTGATCTAGTTGGATACGGCTACACCTTC.

The V gene is TRBV3-1 (or the pseudogene TRBV3-2), the J gene TRBJ2-5; 8 bases fit TRBD2. The CDR3 spans 15 residues. After removal of 0 bases from V and 6 bases from J, the junction contained 6 bases not matched to a gene. Germline loops: CDR1 LGHDT, CDR2 YNNKEL (reference sequence). The CDR3 loop is CASSQDQAGGQTQYF. CDR3 coding DNA: TGTGCCAGCAGCCAAGATCAGGCGGGGGGACAGACCCAGTACTTC.

The chain combines TRBV7-9 with TRBJ1-6; D remains ambiguous. Germline V gene sequence: CDR1 SEHNR, CDR2 FQNEAQ (reference sequence). This CDR3 is 12 amino acids long. V was pared by 3 bases and J by 8 bases, with 5 bases between. The CDR3 nucleotides read TGTGCCAGCAGCTTCCCTGATTCACCCCTCCACTTT. Protein: CASSFPDSPLHF.

The rearrangement uses TRBV7-2 and TRBJ1-5; maybe TRBD1 (6 bases). Trimming took 1 base from V and 2 from J, leaving 12 bases between them. Germline CDR1 and CDR2: SGHTA and FQGNSA. The CDR3 spans 16 residues. Here the CDR3 DNA reads TGTGCCAGCAGCTTAGAAACAGGGATCGGCAATCAGCCCCAGCATTTT. Translation gives CASSLETGIGNQPQHF.